These T cell receptor beta chains were read from a single sample in a study of shared clonotypes between healthy human individuals. TCRdb's copy holds only in-frame clones and misses some; the assay was immunoSEQ multiplex PCR. Of over 400,000 clones listed, approximately 80% were seen once; the top ten hold around 13%. The specimen sequenced was PBMCs. These receptor sequences come from a woman aged 40 to 50 in good health. Some clones in this sample may be carry-over from other donors' samples. Both conserved end residues are part of each CDR3. Fields, in order: J gene, D gene, V gene, clone size, CDR3 DNA, CDR3 protein. The D gene is left open where the match is weak. For some rows the clone size is stated as once, few or many, or as a class when expanded; others skip it.

j_call: TRBJ2-7
d_call: TRBD1
v_call: TRBV15
clone_size: NA
cdr3_nt: TGTGCCACCAGCAGAGATACAGGGGGCAGGGACGAGCAGTACTTC
cdr3_aa: CATSRDTGGRDEQYF

j_call: TRBJ1-5
d_call: TRBD1
v_call: TRBV5-1
clone_size: NA
cdr3_nt: TGCGCCAGCAGCCCCGGACAGGGGGATCAGCCCCAGCATTTT
cdr3_aa: CASSPGQGDQPQHF

j_call: TRBJ2-7
d_call: TRBD2
v_call: TRBV7-8
clone_size: NA
cdr3_nt: TGTGCCAGCAGCTTAGTAGCGGGAGGCTCCTACGAGCAGTACTTC
cdr3_aa: CASSLVAGGSYEQYF

j_call: TRBJ2-1
d_call: NA
v_call: TRBV27
clone_size: once
cdr3_nt: TGTGCCAGCAGATCCAGATACAATGAGCAGTTCTTC
cdr3_aa: CASRSRYNEQFF

j_call: TRBJ2-1
d_call: TRBD2
v_call: TRBV5-4
clone_size: NA
cdr3_nt: TGTGCCAGCAGGGGGGGGACTAGCGGGAGAGGTTACAATGAGCAGTTCTTC
cdr3_aa: CASRGGTSGRGYNEQFF

j_call: TRBJ2-3
d_call: NA
v_call: TRBV7-9
clone_size: NA
cdr3_nt: TGTGCCAGCAGCTCGCGGGACAGCCACACAGATACGCAGTATTTT
cdr3_aa: CASSSRDSHTDTQYF

j_call: TRBJ1-2
d_call: NA
v_call: TRBV28
clone_size: NA
cdr3_nt: TGTGCCAGCAGTTTCGGGCAGGGTTTGGGTAACTATGGCTACACCTTC
cdr3_aa: CASSFGQGLGNYGYTF

j_call: TRBJ1-5
d_call: NA
v_call: TRBV6-1
clone_size: NA
cdr3_nt: TGTGCCAGCAGTGAAGTCGGGGCGGATAGCAATCAGCCCCAGCATTTT
cdr3_aa: CASSEVGADSNQPQHF

j_call: TRBJ1-4
d_call: TRBD1
v_call: TRBV5-1
clone_size: NA
cdr3_nt: TGCGCCAGCAGCCCGACAGGGACAGAAAAACTGTTTTTT
cdr3_aa: CASSPTGTEKLFF

j_call: TRBJ2-7
d_call: NA
v_call: TRBV10-3
clone_size: NA
cdr3_nt: TGTGCCATCAGTGACCCAGGGTACCCCTACGAGCAGTACTTC
cdr3_aa: CAISDPGYPYEQYF

j_call: TRBJ2-1
d_call: TRBD1
v_call: TRBV29-1
clone_size: NA
cdr3_nt: TGCAGCGTTGAAGATCGCAGACAGGGGGTTTACAATGAGCAGTTCTTC
cdr3_aa: CSVEDRRQGVYNEQFF

j_call: TRBJ2-1
d_call: TRBD2
v_call: TRBV7-2
clone_size: NA
cdr3_nt: TGTGCCAGCAGCAAGAGACTAGCGGGGCTCAATGAGCAGTTCTTC
cdr3_aa: CASSKRLAGLNEQFF

j_call: TRBJ2-1
d_call: TRBD2
v_call: TRBV2
clone_size: NA
cdr3_nt: TGTGCCAGCAGTGAAATAGCGGGAGATTCTGAGCAGTTCTTC
cdr3_aa: CASSEIAGDSEQFF

j_call: TRBJ2-1
d_call: NA
v_call: TRBV4-1
clone_size: NA
cdr3_nt: TGCGCCAGCAGCCCACTGGGCACCAGCTCCTACAATGAGCAGTTCTTC
cdr3_aa: CASSPLGTSSYNEQFF

j_call: TRBJ2-3
d_call: TRBD2
v_call: TRBV14
clone_size: NA
cdr3_nt: TGTGCCAGCAGTGCCCTACTAGCGGGAGGGCCATCGACCACAGATACGCAGTATTTT
cdr3_aa: CASSALLAGGPSTTDTQYF

j_call: TRBJ2-1
d_call: NA
v_call: TRBV20-1
clone_size: NA
cdr3_nt: TGCAGTGCGCCGCTAGCGGAGCAGTTCTTC
cdr3_aa: CSAPLAEQFF

j_call: TRBJ1-6
d_call: NA
v_call: TRBV7-9
clone_size: NA
cdr3_nt: TGTGCCAGCAGCTTAGAAGGGGGGGTAAATTCACCCCTCCACTTT
cdr3_aa: CASSLEGGVNSPLHF

j_call: TRBJ1-5
d_call: TRBD1
v_call: TRBV2
clone_size: NA
cdr3_nt: TGTGCCAGCAGTGTGGGACAGATCAATCAGCCCCAGCATTTT
cdr3_aa: CASSVGQINQPQHF

j_call: TRBJ1-3
d_call: NA
v_call: TRBV27
clone_size: NA
cdr3_nt: TGTGCCAGCAGTCCGGGACGGGGACAAACTGCTGGAAACACCATATATTTT
cdr3_aa: CASSPGRGQTAGNTIYF

j_call: TRBJ2-1
d_call: NA
v_call: TRBV12-5
clone_size: NA
cdr3_nt: TGTGCTAGTGGTCTGACAGGCTATAACGGGGAGCAGTTCTTC
cdr3_aa: CASGLTGYNGEQFF

j_call: TRBJ2-1
d_call: NA
v_call: TRBV5-1
clone_size: NA
cdr3_nt: TGCGCCAGCAGCTTGAGCCTAGTTGCCGGTGAGCAGTTCTTC
cdr3_aa: CASSLSLVAGEQFF

j_call: TRBJ1-1
d_call: NA
v_call: TRBV19
clone_size: NA
cdr3_nt: TGTGCCAGTAGTATTTGGGAGAGAAGCACTGAAGCTTTCTTT
cdr3_aa: CASSIWERSTEAFF

j_call: TRBJ2-5
d_call: NA
v_call: TRBV5-1
clone_size: few
cdr3_nt: TGCGCCAGCAGCGGGGGCGGTGAAGCTTGGGAGACCCAGTACTTC
cdr3_aa: CASSGGGEAWETQYF

j_call: TRBJ1-3
d_call: TRBD1
v_call: TRBV4-1
clone_size: NA
cdr3_nt: TGCGCCAGCAGCCCAGGAATTCCCAGGGGGCACGGAAACACCATATATTTT
cdr3_aa: CASSPGIPRGHGNTIYF

j_call: TRBJ1-2
d_call: NA
v_call: TRBV6-1
clone_size: NA
cdr3_nt: TGTGCCAGCAGTGAAATGGCAGCCCAGCGCGGCTATGGCTACACCTTC
cdr3_aa: CASSEMAAQRGYGYTF

j_call: TRBJ2-3
d_call: TRBD2
v_call: TRBV5-1
clone_size: NA
cdr3_nt: TGCGCCAGCAGCCCCCGACTAGCGGGAGGTACAGATACGCAGTATTTT
cdr3_aa: CASSPRLAGGTDTQYF

j_call: TRBJ1-2
d_call: TRBD1
v_call: TRBV4-2
clone_size: NA
cdr3_nt: TGTGCCAGCAGCCAAGGGGACAGGGGGGGCTATGGCTACACCTTC
cdr3_aa: CASSQGDRGGYGYTF

j_call: TRBJ1-4
d_call: TRBD1
v_call: TRBV10-3
clone_size: NA
cdr3_nt: TGTGCCATCCAGGGGGGGATTAATGAAAAACTGTTTTTT
cdr3_aa: CAIQGGINEKLFF

j_call: TRBJ2-1
d_call: NA
v_call: TRBV27
clone_size: NA
cdr3_nt: TGTGCCAGCAGTTTAGGGGGGGGGCGGCCCTACAATGAGCAGTTCTTC
cdr3_aa: CASSLGGGRPYNEQFF

j_call: TRBJ2-1
d_call: TRBD2
v_call: TRBV6-4
clone_size: NA
cdr3_nt: TGTGCCAGCAGTGACGGACTAGCGGGACACAATGAGCAGTTCTTC
cdr3_aa: CASSDGLAGHNEQFF

j_call: TRBJ2-1
d_call: NA
v_call: TRBV7-3
clone_size: few
cdr3_nt: TGTGCCAGCAGCCCCACCCCGGGCGAGCAGTTCTTC
cdr3_aa: CASSPTPGEQFF

j_call: TRBJ1-1
d_call: NA
v_call: TRBV9
clone_size: NA
cdr3_nt: TGTGCCAGCAGCGTAGGTCGGATAGGGACTGAAGCTTTCTTT
cdr3_aa: CASSVGRIGTEAFF

j_call: TRBJ2-7
d_call: TRBD1
v_call: TRBV6-1
clone_size: once
cdr3_nt: TGTGCCAGCAGTGAAGCGCTTGGGGGACAGGGATCCTACGAGCAGTACTTC
cdr3_aa: CASSEALGGQGSYEQYF

j_call: TRBJ2-7
d_call: TRBD2
v_call: TRBV5-1
clone_size: NA
cdr3_nt: TGCGCCAGCAGCTTCCGACTAGCAGAAACCTACGAGCAGTACTTC
cdr3_aa: CASSFRLAETYEQYF

j_call: TRBJ2-4
d_call: NA
v_call: TRBV28
clone_size: NA
cdr3_nt: TGTGCCAGCAGTCCGCTATGGGTAGCGGATACCAAAAACATTCAGTACTTC
cdr3_aa: CASSPLWVADTKNIQYF

j_call: TRBJ1-2
d_call: TRBD1
v_call: TRBV30
clone_size: many
cdr3_nt: TGTGCCTGGAGTGTACAGTACAGGGGTGGCTACACCTTC
cdr3_aa: CAWSVQYRGGYTF

j_call: TRBJ2-1
d_call: TRBD2
v_call: TRBV4-2
clone_size: NA
cdr3_nt: TGTGCCAGCAGCCAGGTCCTGGGCGCGGGAGGGCCCCCCTCCTACAATGAGCAGTTCTTC
cdr3_aa: CASSQVLGAGGPPSYNEQFF

j_call: TRBJ2-2
d_call: NA
v_call: TRBV5-6
clone_size: NA
cdr3_nt: TGTGCCAGCAGCTTGCAAGGGGGGGACACCGGGGAGCTGTTTTTT
cdr3_aa: CASSLQGGDTGELFF

j_call: TRBJ2-7
d_call: TRBD2
v_call: TRBV7-2
clone_size: NA
cdr3_nt: TGTGCCAGCAGCGCACAGCGGGAGTGGGTCGGCGAGCAGTACTTC
cdr3_aa: CASSAQREWVGEQYF